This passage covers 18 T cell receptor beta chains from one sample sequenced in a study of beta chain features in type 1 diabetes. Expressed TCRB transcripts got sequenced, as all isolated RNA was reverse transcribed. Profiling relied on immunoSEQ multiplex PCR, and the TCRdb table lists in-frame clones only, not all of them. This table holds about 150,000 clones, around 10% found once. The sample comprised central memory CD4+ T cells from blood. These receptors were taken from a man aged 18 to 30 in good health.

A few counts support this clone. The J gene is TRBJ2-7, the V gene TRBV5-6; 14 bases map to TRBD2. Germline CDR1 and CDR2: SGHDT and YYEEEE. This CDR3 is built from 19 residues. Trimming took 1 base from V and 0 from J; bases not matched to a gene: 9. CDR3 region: CASSLSRTSGRPTSYEQYF. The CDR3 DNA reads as TGTGCCAGCAGCTTGAGCCGGACTAGCGGGAGGCCTACCTCCTACGAGCAGTACTTC. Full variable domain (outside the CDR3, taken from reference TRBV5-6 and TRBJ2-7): DAGVTQSPTHLIKTRGQQVTLRCSPKSGHDTVSWYQQALGQGPQFIFQYYEEEERQRGNFPDRFSGHQFPNYSSELNVNALLLGDSALYLCASSLSRTSGRPTSYEQYFGPGTRLTVT.

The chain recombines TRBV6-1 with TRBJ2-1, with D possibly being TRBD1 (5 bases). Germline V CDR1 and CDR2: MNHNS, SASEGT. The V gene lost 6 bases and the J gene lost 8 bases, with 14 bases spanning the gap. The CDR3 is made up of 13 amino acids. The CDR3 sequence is CASSRQPRDEQFF. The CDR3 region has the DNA TGTGCCAGCAGCAGACAGCCTAGGGATGAGCAGTTCTTC.

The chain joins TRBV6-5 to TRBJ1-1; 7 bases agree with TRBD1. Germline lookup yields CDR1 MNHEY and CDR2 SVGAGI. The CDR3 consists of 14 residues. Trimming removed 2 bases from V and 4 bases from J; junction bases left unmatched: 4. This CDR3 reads CASSYDSGGTEAFF. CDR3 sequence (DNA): TGTGCCAGCAGTTACGACTCAGGGGGCACTGAAGCTTTCTTT.

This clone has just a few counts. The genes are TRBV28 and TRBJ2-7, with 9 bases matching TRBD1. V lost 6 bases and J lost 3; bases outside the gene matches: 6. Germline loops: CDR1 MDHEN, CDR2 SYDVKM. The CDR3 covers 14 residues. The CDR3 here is CASRWDREGYEQYF. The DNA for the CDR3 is TGTGCCAGCAGATGGGACAGGGAAGGCTACGAGCAGTACTTC.

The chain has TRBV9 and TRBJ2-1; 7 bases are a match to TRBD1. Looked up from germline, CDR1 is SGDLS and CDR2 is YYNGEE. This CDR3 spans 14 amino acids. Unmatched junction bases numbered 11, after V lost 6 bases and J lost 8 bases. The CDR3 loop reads CASNTLTGNDEQFF. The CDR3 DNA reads TGTGCCAGCAACACGTTGACAGGGAACGATGAGCAGTTCTTC.

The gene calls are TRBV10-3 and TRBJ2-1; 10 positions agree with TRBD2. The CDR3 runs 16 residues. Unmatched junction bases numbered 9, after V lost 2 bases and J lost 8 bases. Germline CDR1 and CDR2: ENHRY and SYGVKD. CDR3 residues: CAISEQVLAGVDEQFF. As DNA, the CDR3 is TGTGCCATCAGTGAGCAGGTTCTAGCGGGGGTAGATGAGCAGTTCTTC.

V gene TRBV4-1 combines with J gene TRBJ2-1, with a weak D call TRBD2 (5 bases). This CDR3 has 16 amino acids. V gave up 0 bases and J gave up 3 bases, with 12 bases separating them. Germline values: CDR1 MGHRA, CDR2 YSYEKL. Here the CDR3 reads CASSQEGSGNYNEQFF. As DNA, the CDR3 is TGCGCCAGCAGCCAAGAGGGGAGCGGCAACTACAATGAGCAGTTCTTC.

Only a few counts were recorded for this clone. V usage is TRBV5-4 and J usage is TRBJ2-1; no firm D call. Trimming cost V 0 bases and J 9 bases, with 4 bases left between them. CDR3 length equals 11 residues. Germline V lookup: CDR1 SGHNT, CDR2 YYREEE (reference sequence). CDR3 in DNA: TGTGCCAGCAGCTTGGCGCGTGAGCAGTTCTTC. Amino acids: CASSLAREQFF.

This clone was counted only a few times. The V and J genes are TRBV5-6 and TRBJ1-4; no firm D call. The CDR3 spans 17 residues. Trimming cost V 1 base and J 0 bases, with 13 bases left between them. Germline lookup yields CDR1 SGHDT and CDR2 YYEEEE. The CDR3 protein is CASSLNGVGATNEKLFF. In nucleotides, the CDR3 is TGTGCCAGCAGCTTGAATGGGGTTGGAGCAACTAATGAAAAACTGTTTTTT.

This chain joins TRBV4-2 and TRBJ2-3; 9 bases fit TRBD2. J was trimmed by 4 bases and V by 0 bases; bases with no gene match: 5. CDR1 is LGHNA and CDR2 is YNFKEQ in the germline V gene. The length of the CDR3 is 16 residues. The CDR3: CASSQDLLAGSDTQYF. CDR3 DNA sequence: TGTGCCAGCAGCCAAGATCTGCTAGCGGGGTCAGATACGCAGTATTTT.

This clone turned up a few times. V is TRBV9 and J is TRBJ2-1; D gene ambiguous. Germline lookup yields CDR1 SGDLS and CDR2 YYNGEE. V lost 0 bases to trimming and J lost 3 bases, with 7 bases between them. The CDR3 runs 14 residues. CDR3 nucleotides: TGTGCCAGCAGCGTAGGTCTCAGCTACAATGAGCAGTTCTTC. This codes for CASSVGLSYNEQFF.

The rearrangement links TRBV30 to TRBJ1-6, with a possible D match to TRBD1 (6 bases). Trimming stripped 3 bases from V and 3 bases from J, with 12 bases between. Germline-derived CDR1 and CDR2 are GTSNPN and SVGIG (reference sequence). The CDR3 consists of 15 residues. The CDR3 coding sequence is TGTGCCTGGAGAGGGGGGTCTTTCTATAATTCACCCCTCCACTTT. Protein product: CAWRGGSFYNSPLHF.

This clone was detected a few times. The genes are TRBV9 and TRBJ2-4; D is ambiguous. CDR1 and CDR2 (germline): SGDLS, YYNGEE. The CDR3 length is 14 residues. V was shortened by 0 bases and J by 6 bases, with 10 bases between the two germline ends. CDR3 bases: TGTGCCAGCAGCGTAGACAGCACTTTAAACATTCAGTACTTC. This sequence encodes CASSVDSTLNIQYF.

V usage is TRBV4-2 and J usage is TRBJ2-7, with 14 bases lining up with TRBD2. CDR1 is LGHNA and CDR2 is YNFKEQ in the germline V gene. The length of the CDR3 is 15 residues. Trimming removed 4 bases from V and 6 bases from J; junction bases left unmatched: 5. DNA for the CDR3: TGTGCCAGCAGCCTGGGACTAGCGGGAGACACCGAGCAGTACTTC. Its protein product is CASSLGLAGDTEQYF.

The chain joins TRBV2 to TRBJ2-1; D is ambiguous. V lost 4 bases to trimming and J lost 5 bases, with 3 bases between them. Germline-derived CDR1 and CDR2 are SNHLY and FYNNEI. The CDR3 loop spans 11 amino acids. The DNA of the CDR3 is TGTGCCAGCAGTGGGAACAATGAGCAGTTCTTC. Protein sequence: CASSGNNEQFF.

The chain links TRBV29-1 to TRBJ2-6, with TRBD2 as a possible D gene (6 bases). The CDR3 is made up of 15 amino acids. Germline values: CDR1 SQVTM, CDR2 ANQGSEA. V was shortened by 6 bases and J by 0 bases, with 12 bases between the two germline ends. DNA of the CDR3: TGCAGCGTCGGGACTCCAAACTCTGGGGCCAACGTCCTGACTTTC. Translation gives CSVGTPNSGANVLTF.

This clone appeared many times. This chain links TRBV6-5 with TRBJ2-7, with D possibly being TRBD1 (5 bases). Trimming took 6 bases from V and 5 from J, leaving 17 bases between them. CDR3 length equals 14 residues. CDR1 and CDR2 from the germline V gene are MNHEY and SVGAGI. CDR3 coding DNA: TGTGCCAGCAGAAGAGTTCAGGGTATCCACGAGCAGTACTTC. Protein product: CASRRVQGIHEQYF.

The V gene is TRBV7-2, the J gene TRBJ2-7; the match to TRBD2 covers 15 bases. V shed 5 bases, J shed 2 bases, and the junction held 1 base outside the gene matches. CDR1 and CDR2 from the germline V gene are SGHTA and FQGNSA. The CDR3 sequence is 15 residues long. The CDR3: CASSRTSGGAYEQYF. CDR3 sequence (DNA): TGTGCCAGCAGCCGGACTAGCGGGGGGGCCTACGAGCAGTACTTC.